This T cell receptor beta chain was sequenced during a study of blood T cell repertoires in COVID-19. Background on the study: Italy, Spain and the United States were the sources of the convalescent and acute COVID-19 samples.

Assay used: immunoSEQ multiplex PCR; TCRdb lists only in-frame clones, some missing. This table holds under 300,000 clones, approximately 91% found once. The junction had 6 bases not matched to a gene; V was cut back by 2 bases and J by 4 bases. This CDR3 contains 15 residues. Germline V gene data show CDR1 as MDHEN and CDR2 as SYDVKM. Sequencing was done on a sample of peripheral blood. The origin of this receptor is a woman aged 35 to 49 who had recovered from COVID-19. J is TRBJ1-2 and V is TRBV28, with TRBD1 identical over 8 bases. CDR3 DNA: TGTGCCAGCAGTTTAACTGGACAGGGAGGCTATGGCTACACCTTC. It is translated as CASSLTGQGGYGYTF.